This T cell receptor (beta chain) stems from a study of blood T cell repertoires in COVID-19. Study-level background: Sites in the United States, Italy and Spain provided acute and convalescent COVID-19 samples. T cells, B-cell-depleted T cells, or PBMCs provided the cDNA or gDNA that served as material.

Germline V gene lookup returns CDR1 SGHRS and CDR2 YFSETQ. Trimming took 0 bases from V and 5 from J; bases not matched to a gene: 4. The CDR3 covers 14 residues. Original data processing: Reference gene primer amplification in the assay estimated nucleated cell counts. TCRdb keeps only in-frame clones here, not all; method: immunoSEQ multiplex PCR. V, J and clone size are taken as reported in that table, and D and trimming were inferred from the DNA itself. Of 300,000 or so clones listed, around 86% are singletons. The rearrangement joins TRBV5-1 to TRBJ2-5, with TRBD2 matching 7 bases. This sequence was found in an older man with acute or convalescent COVID-19. Specimen: peripheral blood. CDR3 DNA: TGCGCCAGCAGCTTGGAACGGGGAGGGGAGACCCAGTACTTC. Its protein is CASSLERGGETQYF.